These T cell receptor beta chains were read from a single sample in a study of cytomegalovirus exposure and HLA in healthy donors. Repertoires were generated with immunoSEQ multiplex PCR, while TCRdb's copy carries only in-frame clones and drops some. This sample has tens of thousands of clones; over 85% occur once, and the top ten carry 3% to 4.5%. The sample taken for sequencing was PBMCs. These receptors all stem from a woman aged 25-40 years in good health and CMV-seronegative. The CDR3 runs from the conserved cysteine through the conserved F or W. A D gene is named only where the DNA matches it firmly. Not all rows give a size; the values are once, few, many and, for expanded clones, a class.

TGTGCCAGCACCCTTGGTGGCAGGGAGCAGTTCTTC CASTLGGREQFF - TRBJ2-1 TRBV5-4 -
TGTGCCAGCAGTTATAGCATCACTCAGGGTAGATATGAAAAACTGTTTTTT CASSYSITQGRYEKLFF - TRBJ1-4 TRBV28 -
TGCGCCAGCAGCTTTCAGTCTCGGGACTACGAGCAGTACTTC CASSFQSRDYEQYF - TRBJ2-7 TRBV5-1 -
TGTGCCAGCAGTGAATTAGCGGTTAGCTCCTACAATGAGCAGTTCTTC CASSELAVSSYNEQFF - TRBJ2-1 TRBV6-1 -
TGTGCCAGCAGCGTTCTAGCGGGGGGGCGAGAGACCCAGTACTTC CASSVLAGGRETQYF - TRBJ2-5 TRBV9 TRBD2
TGTGCCAGCAGCATGCAGGGGGTCTCCTACGAGCAGTACTTC CASSMQGVSYEQYF - TRBJ2-7 TRBV28 TRBD1
TGTGCCAGCAGCCCTGGACAACTTTTAAGTGAGCCCCAGCATTTT CASSPGQLLSEPQHF - TRBJ1-5 TRBV7-9 -
TGTGCCTGGAATGACAAGGACAGACGCAATGAAAAACTGTTTTTT CAWNDKDRRNEKLFF - TRBJ1-4 TRBV30 -
TGTGCCAGCAGCCGACAGACCTTTAACACTGAAGCTTTCTTT CASSRQTFNTEAFF - TRBJ1-1 TRBV7-2 -
TGTGCCAGCAGTTTAACCTATGGGACAGCAAATCAGCCCCAGCATTTT CASSLTYGTANQPQHF once TRBJ1-5 TRBV28 TRBD1
TGTGCCTGGAGTTTTCAGGGTCCCTCATATGGCTACACCTTC CAWSFQGPSYGYTF - TRBJ1-2 TRBV30 -
TGTGCCAGCAGTTGGGCGGGGGGCTACACCTTC CASSWAGGYTF - TRBJ1-2 TRBV6-5 -
TGCGCCAGCAGCCAAGAAGGCGCCAGGGGGAGGGGCTACACCTTC CASSQEGARGRGYTF - TRBJ1-2 TRBV4-1 TRBD1
TGTGCCAGCAGCAGAGGGCCTAGCTCCTACGAGCAGTACTTC CASSRGPSSYEQYF - TRBJ2-7 TRBV5-4 -
TGTGCCAGCAGCTTAAAGGCCTCGCGGGGGGCGGGTGAGCAGTTCTTC CASSLKASRGAGEQFF - TRBJ2-1 TRBV7-8 TRBD2
TGTGCCAGCAGCCAGGGCGCTGAAGCTTTCTTT CASSQGAEAFF once TRBJ1-1 TRBV6-1 -
TGCGCCAGCAGCACTAGCGGGGGGCGGTCCTACGAGCAGTACTTC CASSTSGGRSYEQYF few TRBJ2-7 TRBV5-1 TRBD2
TGTGCCAGCAGCGTAGATGACTACCAAGAGACCCAGTACTTC CASSVDDYQETQYF - TRBJ2-5 TRBV9 -
TGTGCCAGCAGTGTTTATAACTATGGCTACACCTTC CASSVYNYGYTF few TRBJ1-2 TRBV25-1 -
TGTGCCTGGAGCGCCGGGACAGGGGGTCGGTATAATTCACCCCTCCACTTT CAWSAGTGGRYNSPLHF - TRBJ1-6 TRBV30 TRBD1
TGTGCCAGTCCCACCATACCCCTAGGGGCTGAAGCTTTCTTT CASPTIPLGAEAFF - TRBJ1-1 TRBV28 -
TGTGCCAGCAGTCCCGGGAGCGGGGGCATCTATGGCTACACCTTC CASSPGSGGIYGYTF - TRBJ1-2 TRBV27 -
TGCGCCAGCAGCCCCCAGACAGGGGGGTCAACTAATGAAAAACTGTTTTTT CASSPQTGGSTNEKLFF - TRBJ1-4 TRBV4-1 TRBD1
TGTGCCAGCAGCCCCGGGAGGAGGAGTCTCTACAATGAGCAGTTCTTC CASSPGRRSLYNEQFF - TRBJ2-1 TRBV7-3 TRBD2
TGTGCCAGCAGCTTGGCCTATGGCTACACCTTC CASSLAYGYTF few TRBJ1-2 TRBV7-9 -
TGTGCCTGGAAGGACAGGGTGAGATCCTACGAGCAGTACTTC CAWKDRVRSYEQYF - TRBJ2-7 TRBV30 TRBD1
TGTGCCTGGAGTCGGAGGACCCCTCTATATGGCTACACCTTC CAWSRRTPLYGYTF - TRBJ1-2 TRBV30 -
TGCGCCAGCAGCTTGGGGTCAGGGTCGGGTGGCTACAATGAGCAGTTCTTC CASSLGSGSGGYNEQFF - TRBJ2-1 TRBV5-1 -
TGTGCCATCAGCTTACTAGCGGGAGCGGGATACGGCACAGATACGCAGTATTTT CAISLLAGAGYGTDTQYF - TRBJ2-3 TRBV10-3 TRBD2
TGTGCCAGCAGCTTAAGAGTGGCAGATACGCAGTATTTT CASSLRVADTQYF - TRBJ2-3 TRBV11-1 -
TGTGCCAGCAGCTCAGGACAGGACACCTCTAACTATGGCTACACCTTC CASSSGQDTSNYGYTF - TRBJ1-2 TRBV11-2 TRBD1
TGTGCCAGCAGCCCCGGACAGGGGGCCGCCTACGAGCAGTACTTC CASSPGQGAAYEQYF - TRBJ2-7 TRBV9 TRBD1
TGTGCCATCAAAGGCCAGGGGAACACTGAAGCTTTCTTT CAIKGQGNTEAFF - TRBJ1-1 TRBV10-3 -